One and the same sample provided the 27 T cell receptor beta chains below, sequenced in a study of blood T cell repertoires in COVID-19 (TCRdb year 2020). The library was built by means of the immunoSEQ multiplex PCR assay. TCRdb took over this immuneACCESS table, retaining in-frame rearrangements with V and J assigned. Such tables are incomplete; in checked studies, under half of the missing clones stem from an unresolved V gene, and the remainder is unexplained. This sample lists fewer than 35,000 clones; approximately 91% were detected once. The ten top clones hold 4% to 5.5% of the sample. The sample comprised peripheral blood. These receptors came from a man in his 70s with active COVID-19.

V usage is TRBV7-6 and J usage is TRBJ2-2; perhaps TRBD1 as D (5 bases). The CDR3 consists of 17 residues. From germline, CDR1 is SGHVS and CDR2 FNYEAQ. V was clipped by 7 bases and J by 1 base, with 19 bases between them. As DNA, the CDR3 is TGTGCCAGCAAGGGGTCACCGACGGAACAGAACACCGGGGAGCTGTTTTTT. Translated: CASKGSPTEQNTGELFF.

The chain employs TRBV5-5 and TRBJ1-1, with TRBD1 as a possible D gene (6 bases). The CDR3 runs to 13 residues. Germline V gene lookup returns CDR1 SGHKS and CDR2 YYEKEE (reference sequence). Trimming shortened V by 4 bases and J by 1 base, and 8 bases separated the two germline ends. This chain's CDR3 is CASSRGQNTEAFF. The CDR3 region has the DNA TGTGCCAGCAGCCGGGGACAGAACACTGAAGCTTTCTTT.

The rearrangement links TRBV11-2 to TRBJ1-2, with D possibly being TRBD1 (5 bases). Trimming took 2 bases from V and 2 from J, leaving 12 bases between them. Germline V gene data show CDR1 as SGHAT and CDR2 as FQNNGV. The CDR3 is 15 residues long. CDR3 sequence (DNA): TGTGCCAGCAGCTTATCGACAGTTCCCAACTATGGCTACACCTTC. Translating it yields CASSLSTVPNYGYTF.

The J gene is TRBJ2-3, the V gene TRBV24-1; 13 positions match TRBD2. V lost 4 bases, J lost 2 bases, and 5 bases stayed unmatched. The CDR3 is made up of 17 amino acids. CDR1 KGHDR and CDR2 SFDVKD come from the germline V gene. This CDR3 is CATSDRGTSGDTDTQYF. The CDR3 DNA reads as TGTGCCACCAGTGACCGCGGGACTAGCGGGGACACAGATACGCAGTATTTT.

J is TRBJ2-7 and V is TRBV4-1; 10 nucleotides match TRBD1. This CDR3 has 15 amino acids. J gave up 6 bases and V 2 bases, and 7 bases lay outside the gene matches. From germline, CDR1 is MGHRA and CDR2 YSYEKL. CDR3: CASSQSDRGQGEQYF. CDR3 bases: TGCGCCAGCAGCCAATCCGACAGGGGGCAAGGCGAGCAGTACTTC.

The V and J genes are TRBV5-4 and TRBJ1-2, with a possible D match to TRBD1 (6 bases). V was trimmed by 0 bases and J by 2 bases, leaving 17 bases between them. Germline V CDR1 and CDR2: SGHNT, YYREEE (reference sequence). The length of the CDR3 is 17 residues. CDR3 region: CASSLGGQGRANYGYTF. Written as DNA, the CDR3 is TGTGCCAGCAGCTTGGGTGGGCAGGGGAGGGCCAACTATGGCTACACCTTC.

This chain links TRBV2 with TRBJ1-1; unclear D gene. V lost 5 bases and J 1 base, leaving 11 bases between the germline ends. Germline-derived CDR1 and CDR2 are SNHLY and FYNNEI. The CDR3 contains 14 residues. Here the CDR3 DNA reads TGTGCCAGCAGTCCCGACACCCCGAACACTGAAGCTTTCTTT. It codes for CASSPDTPNTEAFF.

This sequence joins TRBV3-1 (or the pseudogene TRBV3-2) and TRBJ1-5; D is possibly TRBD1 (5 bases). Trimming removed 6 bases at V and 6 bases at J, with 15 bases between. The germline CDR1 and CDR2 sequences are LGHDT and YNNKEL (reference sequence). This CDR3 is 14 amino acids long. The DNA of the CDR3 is TGTGCCAGCAGTCCCTGGGGGGAAGGTCAGCCCCAGCATTTT. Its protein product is CASSPWGEGQPQHF.

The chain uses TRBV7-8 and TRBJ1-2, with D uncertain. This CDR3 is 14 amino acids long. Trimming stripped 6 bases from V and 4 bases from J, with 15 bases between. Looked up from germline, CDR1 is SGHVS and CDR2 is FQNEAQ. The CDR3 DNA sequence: TGTGCCAGCAGTAGGGATATTGAGGGCTATGGCTACACCTTC. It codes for CASSRDIEGYGYTF.

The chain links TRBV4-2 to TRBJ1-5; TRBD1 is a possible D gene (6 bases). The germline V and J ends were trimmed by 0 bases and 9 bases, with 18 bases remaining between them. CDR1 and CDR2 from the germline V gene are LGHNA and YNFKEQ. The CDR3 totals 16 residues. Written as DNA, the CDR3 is TGTGCCAGCAGCCAAGATTTCGGACAGAGGCTGCCGCCCCAGCATTTT. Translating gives CASSQDFGQRLPPQHF.

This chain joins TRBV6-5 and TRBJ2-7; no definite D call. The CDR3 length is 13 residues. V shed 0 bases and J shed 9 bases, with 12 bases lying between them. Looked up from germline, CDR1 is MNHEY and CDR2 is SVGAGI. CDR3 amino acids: CASSYSRGRSQYF. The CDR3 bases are TGTGCCAGCAGTTACTCGAGAGGTAGATCGCAGTACTTC.

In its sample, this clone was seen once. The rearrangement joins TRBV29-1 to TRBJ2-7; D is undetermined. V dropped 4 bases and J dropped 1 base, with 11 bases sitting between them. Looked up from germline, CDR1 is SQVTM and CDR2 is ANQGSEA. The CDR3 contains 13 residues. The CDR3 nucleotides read TGCAGCGTTGCGGCCTACAGATCCTACGAGCAGTACTTC. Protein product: CSVAAYRSYEQYF.

The CDR3 DNA reads as TGTGCCAGCAGCTTTGGGACACCCTCGGGGAATGAGCAGTTCTTC. This gives the protein CASSFGTPSGNEQFF. This chain connects TRBV5-4 to TRBJ2-1; D perhaps matches TRBD1 (6 bases). The length of the CDR3 is 15 residues. The V end lost 2 bases, the J end lost 7 bases, and 16 bases lay between the germline ends. Germline V gene lookup returns CDR1 SGHNT and CDR2 YYREEE (reference sequence).

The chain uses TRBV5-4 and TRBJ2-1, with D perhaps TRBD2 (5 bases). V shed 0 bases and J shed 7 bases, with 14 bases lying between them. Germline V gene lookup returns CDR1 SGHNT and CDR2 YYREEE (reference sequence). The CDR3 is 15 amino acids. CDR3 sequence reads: CASSLGGPRRNEQFF. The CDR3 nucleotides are TGTGCCAGCAGCTTGGGAGGGCCCCGCAGGAATGAGCAGTTCTTC.

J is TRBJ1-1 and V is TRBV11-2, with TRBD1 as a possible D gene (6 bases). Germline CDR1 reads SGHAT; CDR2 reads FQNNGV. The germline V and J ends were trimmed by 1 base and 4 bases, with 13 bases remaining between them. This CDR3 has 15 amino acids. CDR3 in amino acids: CASSLVKGVGTEAFF. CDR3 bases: TGTGCCAGCAGCTTAGTCAAGGGGGTGGGCACTGAAGCTTTCTTT.

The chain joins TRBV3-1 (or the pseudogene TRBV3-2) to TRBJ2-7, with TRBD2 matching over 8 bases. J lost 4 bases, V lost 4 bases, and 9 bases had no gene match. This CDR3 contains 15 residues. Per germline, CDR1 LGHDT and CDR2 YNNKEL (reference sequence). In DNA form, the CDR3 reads TGTGCCAGCAGCCCTTTTGCGGGGGGATTTTACGAGCAGTACTTC. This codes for CASSPFAGGFYEQYF.

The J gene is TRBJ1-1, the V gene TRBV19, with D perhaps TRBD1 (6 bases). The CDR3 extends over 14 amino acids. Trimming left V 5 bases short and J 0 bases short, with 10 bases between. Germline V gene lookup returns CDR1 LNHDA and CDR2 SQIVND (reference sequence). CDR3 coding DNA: TGTGCCAGTAGTGGGGGGGCCGTGAACACTGAAGCTTTCTTT. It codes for CASSGGAVNTEAFF.

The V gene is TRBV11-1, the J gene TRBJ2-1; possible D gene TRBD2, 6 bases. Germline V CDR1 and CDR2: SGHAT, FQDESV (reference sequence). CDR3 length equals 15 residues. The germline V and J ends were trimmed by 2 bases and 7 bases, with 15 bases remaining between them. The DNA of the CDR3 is TGTGCCAGCAGCTTACAGTCGCTAGCGCTGAATGAGCAGTTCTTC. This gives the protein CASSLQSLALNEQFF.

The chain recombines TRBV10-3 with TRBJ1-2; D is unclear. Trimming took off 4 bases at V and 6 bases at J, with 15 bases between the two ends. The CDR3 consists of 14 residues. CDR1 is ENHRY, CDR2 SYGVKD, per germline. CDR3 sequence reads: CAISVSGGSDGYTF. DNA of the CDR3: TGTGCCATCAGTGTCTCGGGCGGGAGCGATGGCTACACCTTC.

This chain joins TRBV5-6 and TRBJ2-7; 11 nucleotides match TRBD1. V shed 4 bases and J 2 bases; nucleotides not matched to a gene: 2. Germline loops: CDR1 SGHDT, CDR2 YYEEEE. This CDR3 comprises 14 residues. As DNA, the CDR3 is TGTGCCAGCAGCGGGGACAGGGGGGCCTACGAGCAGTACTTC. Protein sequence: CASSGDRGAYEQYF.

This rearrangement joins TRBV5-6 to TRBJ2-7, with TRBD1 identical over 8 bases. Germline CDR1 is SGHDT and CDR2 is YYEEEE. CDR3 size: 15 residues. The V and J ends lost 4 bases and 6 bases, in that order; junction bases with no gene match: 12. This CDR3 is CASSGQGGRTGEQYF. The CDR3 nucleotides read TGTGCCAGCAGCGGACAGGGCGGCAGGACGGGCGAGCAGTACTTC.

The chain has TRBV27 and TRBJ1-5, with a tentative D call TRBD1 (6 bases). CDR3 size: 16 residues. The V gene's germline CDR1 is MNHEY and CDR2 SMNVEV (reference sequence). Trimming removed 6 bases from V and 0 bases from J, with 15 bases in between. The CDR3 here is CASSPRQGYSNQPQHF. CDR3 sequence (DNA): TGTGCCAGCAGCCCCCGGCAGGGGTATAGCAATCAGCCCCAGCATTTT.

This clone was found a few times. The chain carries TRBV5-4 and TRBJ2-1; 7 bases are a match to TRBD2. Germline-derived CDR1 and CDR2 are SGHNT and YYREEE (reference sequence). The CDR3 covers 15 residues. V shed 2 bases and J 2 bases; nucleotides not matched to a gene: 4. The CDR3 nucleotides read TGTGCCAGCAGCTTTGGGGGGGAGCCCTACAATGAGCAGTTCTTC. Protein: CASSFGGEPYNEQFF. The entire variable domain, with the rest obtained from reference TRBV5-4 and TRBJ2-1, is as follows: ETGVTQSPTHLIKTRGQQVTLRCSSQSGHNTVSWYQQALGQGPQFIFQYYREEENGRGNFPPRFSGLQFPNYSSELNVNALELDDSALYLCASSFGGEPYNEQFFGPGTRLTVL.

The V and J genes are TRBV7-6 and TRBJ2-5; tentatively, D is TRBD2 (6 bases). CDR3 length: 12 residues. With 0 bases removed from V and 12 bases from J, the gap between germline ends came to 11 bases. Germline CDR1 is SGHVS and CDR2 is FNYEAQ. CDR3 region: CASSLASGEEYF. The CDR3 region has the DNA TGTGCCAGCAGCTTAGCGTCGGGGGAGGAGTACTTC.

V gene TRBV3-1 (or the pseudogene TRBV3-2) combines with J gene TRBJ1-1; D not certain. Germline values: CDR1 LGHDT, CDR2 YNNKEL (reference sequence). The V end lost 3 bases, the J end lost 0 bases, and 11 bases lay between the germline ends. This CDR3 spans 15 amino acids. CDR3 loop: CASSQSYSMNTEAFF. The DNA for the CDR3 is TGTGCCAGCAGCCAGTCGTACAGCATGAACACTGAAGCTTTCTTT.

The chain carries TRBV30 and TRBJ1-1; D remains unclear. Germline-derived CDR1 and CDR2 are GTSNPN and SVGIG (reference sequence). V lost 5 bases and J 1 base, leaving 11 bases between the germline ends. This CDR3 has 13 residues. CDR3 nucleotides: TGTGCCTGGTTCGGTTCGCCGAACACTGAAGCTTTCTTT. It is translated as CAWFGSPNTEAFF.

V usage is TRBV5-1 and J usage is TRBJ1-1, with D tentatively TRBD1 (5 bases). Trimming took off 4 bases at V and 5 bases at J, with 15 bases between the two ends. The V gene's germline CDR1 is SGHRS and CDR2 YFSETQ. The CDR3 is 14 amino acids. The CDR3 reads CASSPSQGWTEAFF. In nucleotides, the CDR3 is TGCGCCAGCAGCCCGAGCCAGGGCTGGACTGAAGCTTTCTTT. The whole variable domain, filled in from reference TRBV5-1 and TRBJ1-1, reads KAGVTQTPRYLIKTRGQQVTLSCSPISGHRSVSWYQQTPGQGLQFLFEYFSETQRNKGNFPGRFSGRQFSNSRSEMNVSTLELGDSALYLCASSPSQGWTEAFFGQGTRLTVV.